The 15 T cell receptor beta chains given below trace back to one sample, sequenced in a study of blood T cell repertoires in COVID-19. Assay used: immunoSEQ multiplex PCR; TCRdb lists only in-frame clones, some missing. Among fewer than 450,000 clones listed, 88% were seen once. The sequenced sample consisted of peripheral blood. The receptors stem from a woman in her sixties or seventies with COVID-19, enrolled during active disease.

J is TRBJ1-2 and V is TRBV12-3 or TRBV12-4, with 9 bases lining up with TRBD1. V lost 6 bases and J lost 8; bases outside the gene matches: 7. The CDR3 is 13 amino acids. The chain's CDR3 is CASSYGQGSGYTF. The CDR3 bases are TGTGCCAGCAGCTACGGACAGGGGTCCGGCTACACCTTC.

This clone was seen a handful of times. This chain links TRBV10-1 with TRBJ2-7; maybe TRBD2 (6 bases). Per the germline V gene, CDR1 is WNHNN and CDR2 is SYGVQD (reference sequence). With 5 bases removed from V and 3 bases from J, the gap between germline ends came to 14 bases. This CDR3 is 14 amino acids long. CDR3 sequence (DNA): TGCGCCAGCAGTTCCTCGACTAGTCGCTACGAGCAGTACTTC. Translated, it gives CASSSSTSRYEQYF.

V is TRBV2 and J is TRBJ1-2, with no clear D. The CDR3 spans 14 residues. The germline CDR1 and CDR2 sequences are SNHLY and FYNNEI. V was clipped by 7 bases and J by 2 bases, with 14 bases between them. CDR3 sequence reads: CASTGTFANYGYTF. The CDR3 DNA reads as TGTGCCAGCACGGGTACGTTCGCGAACTATGGCTACACCTTC. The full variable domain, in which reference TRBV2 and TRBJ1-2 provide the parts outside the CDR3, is EPEVTQTPSHQVTQMGQEVILRCVPISNHLYFYWYRQILGQKVEFLVSFYNNEISEKSEIFDDQFSVERPDGSNFTLKIRSTKLEDSAMYFCASTGTFANYGYTFGSGTRLTVV.

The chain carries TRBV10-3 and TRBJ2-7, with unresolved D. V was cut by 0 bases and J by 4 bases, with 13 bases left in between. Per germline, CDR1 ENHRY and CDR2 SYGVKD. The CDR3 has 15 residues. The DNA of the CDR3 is TGTGCCATCAGTGAGTCGAAATTAACGACTTACGAGCAGTACTTC. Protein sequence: CAISESKLTTYEQYF.

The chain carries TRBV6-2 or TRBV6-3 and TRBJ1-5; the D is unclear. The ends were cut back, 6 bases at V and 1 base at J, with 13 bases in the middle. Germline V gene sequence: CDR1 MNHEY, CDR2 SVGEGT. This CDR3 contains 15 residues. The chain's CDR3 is CASRYSYLSNQPQHF. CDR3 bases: TGTGCCAGCAGGTACAGTTACTTGAGCAATCAGCCCCAGCATTTT.

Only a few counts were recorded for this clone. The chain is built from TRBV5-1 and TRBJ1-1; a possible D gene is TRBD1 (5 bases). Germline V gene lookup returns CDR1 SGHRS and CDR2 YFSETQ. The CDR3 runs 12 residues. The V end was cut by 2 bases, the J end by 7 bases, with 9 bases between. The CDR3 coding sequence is TGCGCCAGCAGCTTTGCAGGGAATGAAGCTTTCTTT. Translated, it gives CASSFAGNEAFF.

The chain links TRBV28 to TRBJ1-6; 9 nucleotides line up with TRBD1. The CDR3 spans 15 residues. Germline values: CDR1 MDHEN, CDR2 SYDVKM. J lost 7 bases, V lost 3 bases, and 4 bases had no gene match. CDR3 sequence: CASSFPTGGNSPLHF. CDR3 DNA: TGTGCCAGCAGTTTCCCGACAGGGGGAAATTCACCCCTCCACTTT.

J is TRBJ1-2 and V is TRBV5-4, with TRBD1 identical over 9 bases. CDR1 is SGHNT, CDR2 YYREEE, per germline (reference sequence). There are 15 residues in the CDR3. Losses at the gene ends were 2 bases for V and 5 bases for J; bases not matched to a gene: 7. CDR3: CASSLPGQGQYGYTF. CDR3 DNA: TGTGCCAGCAGCTTACCGGGACAGGGACAATATGGCTACACCTTC.

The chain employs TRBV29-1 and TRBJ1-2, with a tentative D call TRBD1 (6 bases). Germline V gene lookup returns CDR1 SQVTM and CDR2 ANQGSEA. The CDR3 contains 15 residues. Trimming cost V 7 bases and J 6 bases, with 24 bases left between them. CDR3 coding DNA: TGCAGCGCTGGGATTCAGGGGTTAAGGACGGATGGCTACACCTTC. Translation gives CSAGIQGLRTDGYTF.

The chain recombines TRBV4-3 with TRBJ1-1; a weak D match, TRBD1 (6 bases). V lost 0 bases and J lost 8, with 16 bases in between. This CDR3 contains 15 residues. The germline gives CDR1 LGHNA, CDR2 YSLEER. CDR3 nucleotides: TGCGCCAGCAGCCAAGATTTGACACCAGGGGTAGAAGCTTTCTTT. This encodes CASSQDLTPGVEAFF.

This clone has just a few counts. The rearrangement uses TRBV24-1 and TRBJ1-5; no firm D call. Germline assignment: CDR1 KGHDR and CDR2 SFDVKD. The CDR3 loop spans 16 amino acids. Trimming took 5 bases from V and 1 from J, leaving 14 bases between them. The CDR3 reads CATSALGEGSNQPQHF. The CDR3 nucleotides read TGTGCCACCAGTGCGCTCGGGGAGGGCAGCAATCAGCCCCAGCATTTT.

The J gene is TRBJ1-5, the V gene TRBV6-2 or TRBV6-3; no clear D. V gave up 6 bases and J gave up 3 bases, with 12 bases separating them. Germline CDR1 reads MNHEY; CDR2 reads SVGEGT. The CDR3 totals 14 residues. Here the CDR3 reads CASSSGRDNQPQHF. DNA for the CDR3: TGTGCCAGCAGCTCCGGACGGGACAATCAGCCCCAGCATTTT.

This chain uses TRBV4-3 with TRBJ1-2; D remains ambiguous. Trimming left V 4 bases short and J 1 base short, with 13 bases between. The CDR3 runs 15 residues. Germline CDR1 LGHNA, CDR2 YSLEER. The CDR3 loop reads CASSPLGGFNYGYTF. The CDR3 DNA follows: TGCGCCAGCAGCCCCCTTGGAGGATTTAACTATGGCTACACCTTC.

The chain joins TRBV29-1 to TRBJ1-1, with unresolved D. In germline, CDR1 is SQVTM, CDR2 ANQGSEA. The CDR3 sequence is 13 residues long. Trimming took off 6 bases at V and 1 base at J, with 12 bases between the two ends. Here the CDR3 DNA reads TGCAGCGTCGCTGTAAAACAGAACACTGAAGCTTTCTTT. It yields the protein CSVAVKQNTEAFF.

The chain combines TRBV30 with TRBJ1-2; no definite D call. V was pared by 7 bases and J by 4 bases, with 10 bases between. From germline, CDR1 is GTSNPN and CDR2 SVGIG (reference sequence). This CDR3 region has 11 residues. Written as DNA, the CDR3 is TGTGCCTTCCCTTACACCTATGGCTACACCTTC. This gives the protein CAFPYTYGYTF.